The 14 T cell receptor beta chains given below trace back to one sample, sequenced in a study of T cell responses to AZD1222 COVID-19 vaccine (dated by TCRdb to about 2021). Receptor libraries were prepared by the immunoSEQ multiplex PCR assay. TCRdb carries this immuneACCESS record with in-frame sequences only. Its versions omit some clonotypes, under half of them owing to an unresolved V gene in the studies checked, with the rest unexplained. This sample is represented by about 72,000 clones; roughly nine tenths of them were singletons. In total, the top ten clones hold 28% of the sample. This sample's time point label indicates: about 28 days (+/-7) after the second vaccine dose. This specimen consisted of peripheral blood, obtained 28 days after the second AZD1222 dose. These TCRs come from an adult who received the AZD1222 COVID-19 vaccine.

The rearrangement uses TRBV4-2 and TRBJ2-5, with D perhaps being TRBD1 or TRBD2 (6 bases each). The CDR3 is made up of 15 amino acids. Per germline, CDR1 LGHNA and CDR2 YNFKEQ. Trimming shortened V by 3 bases and J by 4 bases, and 15 bases separated the two germline ends. This CDR3 reads CASSHLAGGLETQYF. The CDR3 DNA is TGTGCCAGCAGCCATTTAGCTGGGGGGCTAGAGACCCAGTACTTC.

The chain couples TRBV19 to TRBJ1-2; maybe TRBD1 (6 bases). Germline V lookup: CDR1 LNHDA, CDR2 SQIVND (reference sequence). The CDR3 extends over 16 amino acids. The V end lost 1 base, the J end lost 5 bases, and 17 bases lay between the germline ends. The DNA for the CDR3 is TGTGCCAGTAGTATAGCCCCAGGGGTCCGGAGTTATGGCTACACCTTC. Amino acids: CASSIAPGVRSYGYTF. Supplemented by reference TRBV19 and TRBJ1-2, the full variable domain reads DGGITQSPKYLFRKEGQNVTLSCEQNLNHDAMYWYRQDPGQGLRLIYYSQIVNDFQKGDIAEGYSVSREKKESFPLTVTSAQKNPTAFYLCASSIAPGVRSYGYTFGSGTRLTVV.

This clone was picked up a small number of times. This chain joins TRBV9 and TRBJ2-7; 9 positions agree with TRBD1. This CDR3 has 14 residues. Trimming at V came to 4 bases and at J to 7 bases, leaving 9 bases not matched to a gene. CDR1 SGDLS and CDR2 YYNGEE come from the germline V gene. CDR3 nucleotide sequence: TGTGCCAGCAGCAGGGGACAGGGCCATAAGGAGCAGTACTTC. Protein sequence: CASSRGQGHKEQYF.

The chain combines TRBV19 with TRBJ1-5; the match to TRBD1 covers 7 bases. The V gene end was trimmed by 7 bases and the J gene end by 7 bases; junction bases not matched to a gene: 7. CDR3 length equals 13 residues. Germline V CDR1 and CDR2: LNHDA, SQIVND (reference sequence). The CDR3: CASTDRVGQPQHF. CDR3 in DNA: TGTGCCAGTACCGACAGGGTAGGACAGCCCCAGCATTTT.

This chain joins TRBV10-3 and TRBJ1-5; possible D gene TRBD1, 5 bases. With 6 bases removed from V and 5 bases from J, the gap between germline ends came to 17 bases. CDR3 length: 15 residues. Germline V gene sequence: CDR1 ENHRY, CDR2 SYGVKD. CDR3 in amino acids: CAISVTAKQDQPQHF. The CDR3 DNA reads as TGTGCCATCAGCGTGACAGCTAAACAGGATCAGCCCCAGCATTTT.

The CDR3: CASTGEGWSPLHF. The CDR3, as DNA: TGTGCCAGTACCGGTGAAGGGTGGTCACCCCTCCACTTT. This chain joins TRBV19 and TRBJ1-6; D is ambiguous. Looked up from germline, CDR1 is LNHDA and CDR2 is SQIVND (reference sequence). Trimming took 7 bases from V and 10 from J, leaving 14 bases between them. CDR3 length: 13 amino acids.

The V and J genes are TRBV5-6 and TRBJ2-7, with D possibly being TRBD2 (5 bases). The germline gives CDR1 SGHDT, CDR2 YYEEEE. V was cut by 3 bases and J by 6 bases, with 16 bases left in between. This CDR3 is built from 14 residues. CDR3 amino acids: CASSSRRRPGEQYF. The CDR3 DNA follows: TGTGCCAGCAGCTCGAGACGGAGGCCTGGCGAGCAGTACTTC.

CDR3 protein: CASSAPGQLMNTEAFF. In nucleotides, the CDR3 is TGTGCCAGCAGTGCACCGGGACAGCTTATGAACACTGAAGCTTTCTTT. The J gene is TRBJ1-1, the V gene TRBV28; TRBD1 matches 7 bases. Germline CDR1 is MDHEN and CDR2 is SYDVKM. CDR3 size: 16 residues. Trimming at V came to 5 bases and at J to 0 bases, leaving 9 bases not matched to a gene.

This chain links TRBV7-2 with TRBJ2-1; D gene ambiguous. Deletions cut 4 bases from V and 0 bases from J, with 13 bases between. The CDR3 covers 16 residues. Germline V gene sequence: CDR1 SGHTA, CDR2 FQGNSA. Written as DNA, the CDR3 is TGTGCCAGCAGCTCCCCGGACCGCAGCTCCTACAATGAGCAGTTCTTC. Translated, it gives CASSSPDRSSYNEQFF.

V is TRBV7-9 and J is TRBJ2-7; perhaps D is TRBD1 or TRBD2 (5 bases each). V gave up 5 bases and J gave up 4 bases, with 21 bases separating them. The CDR3 is made up of 16 amino acids. Per the germline V gene, CDR1 is SEHNR and CDR2 is FQNEAQ (reference sequence). CDR3 bases: TGTGCCAGCAGCGATTACCGGGACCATACGGTTTACGAGCAGTACTTC. Its translation is CASSDYRDHTVYEQYF.

This clone was counted between two and nine times. The J gene is TRBJ1-1, the V gene TRBV29-1; 10 nucleotides line up with TRBD1. The CDR3 is 13 amino acids. V dropped 7 bases and J dropped 3; count of bases not matched to a gene: 5. CDR1 and CDR2 from the germline V gene are SQVTM and ANQGSEA. Written as DNA, the CDR3 is TGCAGCGGCCGGACAGGGGGTCACACTGAAGCTTTCTTT. Translating it yields CSGRTGGHTEAFF. Complete variable domain (other parts from reference TRBV29-1 and TRBJ1-1): SAVISQKPSRDICQRGTSLTIQCQVDSQVTMMFWYRQQPGQSLTLIATANQGSEATYESGFVIDKFPISRPNLTFSTLTVSNMSPEDSSIYLCSGRTGGHTEAFFGQGTRLTVV.

This clone has just a few counts. The chain couples TRBV6-1 to TRBJ1-3; weak D call: TRBD1 (6 bases). Trimming took off 3 bases at V and 0 bases at J, with 12 bases between the two ends. The CDR3 contains 16 residues. Germline CDR1 MNHNS, CDR2 SASEGT. The CDR3 coding sequence is TGTGCCAGCAGTGACCAGGGGCCCCGCTCTGGAAACACCATATATTTT. It encodes CASSDQGPRSGNTIYF.

This clone was seen a single time. The chain combines TRBV5-1 with TRBJ2-7; D is possibly TRBD2 (5 bases). This CDR3 has 14 residues. Deletions cut 5 bases from V and 3 bases from J, with 15 bases between. Per germline, CDR1 SGHRS and CDR2 YFSETQ. CDR3 region: CASSSERGFYEQYF. For the CDR3, the DNA is TGCGCCAGCAGTTCCGAGCGCGGGTTCTACGAGCAGTACTTC.

The chain couples TRBV11-1 to TRBJ1-5; D gene uncertain. Trimming pared 0 bases from V and 3 bases from J, leaving 3 bases between. The CDR3 runs 13 residues. The germline gives CDR1 SGHAT, CDR2 FQDESV (reference sequence). Written as DNA, the CDR3 is TGTGCCAGCAGCTTAGCAGTCAATCAGCCCCAGCATTTT. Translating gives CASSLAVNQPQHF. Complete variable domain (other parts from reference TRBV11-1 and TRBJ1-5): EAEVAQSPRYKITEKSQAVAFWCDPISGHATLYWYRQILGQGPELLVQFQDESVVDDSQLPKDRFSAERLKGVDSTLKIQPAELGDSAMYLCASSLAVNQPQHFGDGTRLSIL.